This T cell receptor beta chain is drawn from a study of T cell responses to AZD1222 COVID-19 vaccine. Overall study results and limits: Across spike, vaccine-associated CD4 TCRs were found, dominant at 160-218 and 743-854.

The CDR3 totals 13 residues. Trimming pared 3 bases from V and 4 bases from J, leaving 12 bases between. CDR1 and CDR2 from the germline V gene are DFQATT and SNEGSKA (reference sequence). Sequencing was performed with immunoSEQ multiplex PCR; in TCRdb, only in-frame clones are kept and a portion is missing. The sample shows some 100,000 clones, just over 85% of them seen only once. As regards this clone: The antigen is unknown.

This TCR came from an adult in good health. The chain combines TRBV20-1 with TRBJ1-1; D not resolved. The sample here was peripheral blood, taken on day 0 of AZD1222 vaccination. The CDR3 DNA sequence: TGCAGTGCTAGTTATTCCGAGGGCACTGAAGCTTTCTTT. It codes for CSASYSEGTEAFF.